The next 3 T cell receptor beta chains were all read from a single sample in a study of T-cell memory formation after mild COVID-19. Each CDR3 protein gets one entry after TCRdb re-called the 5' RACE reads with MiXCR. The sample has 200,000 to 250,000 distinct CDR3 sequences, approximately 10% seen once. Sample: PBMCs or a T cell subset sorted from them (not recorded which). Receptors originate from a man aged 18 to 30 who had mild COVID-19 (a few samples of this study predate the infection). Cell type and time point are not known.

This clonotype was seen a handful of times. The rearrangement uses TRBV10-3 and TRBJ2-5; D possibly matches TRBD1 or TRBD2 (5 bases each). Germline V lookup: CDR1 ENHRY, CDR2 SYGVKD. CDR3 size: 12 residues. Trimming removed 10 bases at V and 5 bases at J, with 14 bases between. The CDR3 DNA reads TGTGCCACCGGGACCCCAGGGGAGACCCAGTACTTC. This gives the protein CATGTPGETQYF.

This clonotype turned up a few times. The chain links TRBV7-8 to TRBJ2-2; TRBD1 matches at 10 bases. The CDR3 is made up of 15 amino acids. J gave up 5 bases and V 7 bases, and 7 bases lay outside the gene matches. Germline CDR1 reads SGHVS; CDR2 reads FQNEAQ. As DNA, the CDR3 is TGTGCCAGCACCAAAGACAGGGGGCTTACCGGGGAGCTGTTTTTT. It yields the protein CASTKDRGLTGELFF. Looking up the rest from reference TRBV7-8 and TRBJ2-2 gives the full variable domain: GAGVSQSPRYKVAKRGQDVALRCDPISGHVSLFWYQQALGQGPEFLTYFQNEAQLDKSGLPSDRFFAERPEGSVSTLKIQRTQQEDSAVYLCASTKDRGLTGELFFGEGSRLTVL.

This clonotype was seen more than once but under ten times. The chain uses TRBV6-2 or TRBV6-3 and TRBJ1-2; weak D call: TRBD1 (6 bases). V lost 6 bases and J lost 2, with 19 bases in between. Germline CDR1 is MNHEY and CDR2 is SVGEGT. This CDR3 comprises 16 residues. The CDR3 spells CASRLPPWRGNYGYTF. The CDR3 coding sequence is TGTGCCAGCAGGCTCCCCCCCTGGAGGGGGAACTATGGCTACACCTTC.